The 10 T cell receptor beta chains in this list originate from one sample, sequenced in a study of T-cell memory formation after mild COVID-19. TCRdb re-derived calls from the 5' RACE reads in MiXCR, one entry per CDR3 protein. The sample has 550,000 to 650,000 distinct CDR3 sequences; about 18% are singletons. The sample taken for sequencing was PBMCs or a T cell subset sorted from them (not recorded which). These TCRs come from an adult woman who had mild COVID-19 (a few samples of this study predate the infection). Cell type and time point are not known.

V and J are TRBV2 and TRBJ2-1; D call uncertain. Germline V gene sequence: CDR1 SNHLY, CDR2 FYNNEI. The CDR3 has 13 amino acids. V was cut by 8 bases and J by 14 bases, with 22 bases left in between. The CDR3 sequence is CASELSKVPREFF. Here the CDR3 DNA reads TGTGCCAGCGAGCTTTCCAAGGTCCCTCGGGAGTTCTTC.

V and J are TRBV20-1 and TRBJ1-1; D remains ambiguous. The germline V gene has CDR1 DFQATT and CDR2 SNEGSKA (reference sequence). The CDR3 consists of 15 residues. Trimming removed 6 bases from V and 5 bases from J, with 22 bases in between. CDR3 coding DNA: TGCAGTGCCTTCGGGCCCGGGCAGGTTAGGACTGAAGCTTTCTTT. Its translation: CSAFGPGQVRTEAFF.

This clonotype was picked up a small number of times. CDR3 in amino acids: CASSGKTETQYF. CDR3 DNA: TGTGCCAGCTCAGGAAAGACTGAGACCCAGTACTTC. The chain recombines TRBV18 with TRBJ2-5; D is uncertain. Germline values: CDR1 KGHSH, CDR2 LQKENI. Trimming took off 5 bases at V and 5 bases at J, with 9 bases between the two ends. This CDR3 region has 12 residues.

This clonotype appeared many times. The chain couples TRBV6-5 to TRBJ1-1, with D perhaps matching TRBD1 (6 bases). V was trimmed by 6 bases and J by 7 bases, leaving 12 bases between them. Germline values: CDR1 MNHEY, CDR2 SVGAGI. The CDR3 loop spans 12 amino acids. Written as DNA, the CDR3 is TGTGCCAGCAGCACCCAGGGGTATGAAGCTTTCTTT. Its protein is CASSTQGYEAFF.

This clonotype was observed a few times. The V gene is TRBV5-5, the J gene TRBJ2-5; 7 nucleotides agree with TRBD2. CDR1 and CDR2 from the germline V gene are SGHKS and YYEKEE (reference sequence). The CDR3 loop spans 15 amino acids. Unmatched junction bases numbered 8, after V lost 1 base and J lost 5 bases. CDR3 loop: CASSLSPGGRETQYF. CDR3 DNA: TGTGCCAGCAGCTTGTCTCCGGGAGGCAGGGAGACCCAGTACTTC.

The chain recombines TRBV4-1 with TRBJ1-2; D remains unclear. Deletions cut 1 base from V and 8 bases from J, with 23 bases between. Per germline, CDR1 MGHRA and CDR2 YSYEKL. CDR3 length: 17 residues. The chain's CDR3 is CASSQGSRRTPLGGYTF. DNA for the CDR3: TGCGCCAGCAGCCAAGGTAGTCGGCGTACTCCCCTCGGGGGCTACACCTTC.

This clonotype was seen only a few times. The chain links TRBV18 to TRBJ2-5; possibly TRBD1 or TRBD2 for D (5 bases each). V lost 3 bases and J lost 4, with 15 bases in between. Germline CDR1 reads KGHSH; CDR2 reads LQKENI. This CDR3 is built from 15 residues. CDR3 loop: CASSPWQGDGETQYF. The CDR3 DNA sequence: TGTGCCAGCTCACCTTGGCAGGGAGACGGAGAGACCCAGTACTTC.

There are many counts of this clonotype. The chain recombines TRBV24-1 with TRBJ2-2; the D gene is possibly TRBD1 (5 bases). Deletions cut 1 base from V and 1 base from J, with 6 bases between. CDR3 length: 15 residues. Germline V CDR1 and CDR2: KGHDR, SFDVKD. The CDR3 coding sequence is TGTGCCACCAGTGATTTAGGGGAGAACACCGGGGAGCTGTTTTTT. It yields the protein CATSDLGENTGELFF.

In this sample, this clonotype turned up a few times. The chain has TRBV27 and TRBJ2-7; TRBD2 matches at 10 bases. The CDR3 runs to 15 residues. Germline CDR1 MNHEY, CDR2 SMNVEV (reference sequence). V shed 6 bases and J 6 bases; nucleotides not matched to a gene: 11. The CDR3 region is CASSPTSGTPSEQYF. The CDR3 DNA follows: TGTGCCAGCAGCCCCACTAGCGGGACTCCTAGCGAGCAGTACTTC.

CDR3 coding DNA: TGTGCCAGCAGCCACCTATGGGACCGGAAAGAGACCCAGTACTTC. It encodes CASSHLWDRKETQYF. The chain has TRBV4-2 and TRBJ2-5; D may be TRBD1 or TRBD2 (5 bases each). This CDR3 is built from 15 residues. V gave up 3 bases and J gave up 3 bases, with 14 bases separating them. Germline loops: CDR1 LGHNA, CDR2 YNFKEQ.